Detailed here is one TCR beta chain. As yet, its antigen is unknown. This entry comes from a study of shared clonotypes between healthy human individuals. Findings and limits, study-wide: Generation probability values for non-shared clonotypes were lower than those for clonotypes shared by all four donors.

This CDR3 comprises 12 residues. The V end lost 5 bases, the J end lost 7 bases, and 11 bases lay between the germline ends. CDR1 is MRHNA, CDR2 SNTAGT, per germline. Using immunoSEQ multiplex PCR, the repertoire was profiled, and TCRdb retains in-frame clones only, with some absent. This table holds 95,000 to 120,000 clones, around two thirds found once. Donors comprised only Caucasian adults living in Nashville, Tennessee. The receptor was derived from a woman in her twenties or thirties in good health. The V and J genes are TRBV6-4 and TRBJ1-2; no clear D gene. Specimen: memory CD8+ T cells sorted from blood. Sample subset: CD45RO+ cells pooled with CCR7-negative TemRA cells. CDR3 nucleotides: TGTGCCAGCAGTTCCCCGACAAGTGGCTACACCTTC. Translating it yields CASSSPTSGYTF.